Below, 19 T cell receptor beta chains from the same sample are listed, as sequenced in a study of shared clonotypes between healthy human individuals. Clones were read by immunoSEQ multiplex PCR, and TCRdb kept only the in-frame ones, dropping some. The sample lists about 2,500,000 clones; around nine tenths were seen once. Sequenced: naive CD4+ T cells sorted from blood. The sample's subset: CD45RA+ positively selected. The receptors were gathered from a man between 18 and 29 years old in good health.

The chain uses TRBV7-9 and TRBJ2-7; D perhaps matches TRBD2 (5 bases). The CDR3 is 16 amino acids. CDR1 and CDR2 from the germline V gene are SEHNR and FQNEAQ (reference sequence). V dropped 3 bases and J dropped 2 bases, with 17 bases sitting between them. CDR3 nucleotides: TGTGCCAGCAGCTTCGACACAATCCTGGGAGCCTACGAGCAGTACTTC. Encoded protein: CASSFDTILGAYEQYF.

Note on this clone: Additional DNA sequences in this sample encode the identical CDR3. The chain recombines TRBV30 with TRBJ1-2; 8 nucleotides align to TRBD1. Germline CDR1 GTSNPN, CDR2 SVGIG (reference sequence). The CDR3 runs 13 residues. V dropped 1 base and J dropped 5; count of bases not matched to a gene: 3. The chain's CDR3 is CAWSAGTGYGYTF. The CDR3 coding sequence is TGTGCCTGGAGTGCCGGGACAGGTTATGGCTACACCTTC.

This chain connects TRBV12-5 to TRBJ1-5; TRBD1 might be the D (6 bases). The CDR3 sequence is 16 residues long. Germline CDR1 is LGHNT and CDR2 is FRNRAP. Between the trimmed V and J ends, which lost 1 base and 7 bases, there was a span of 17 bases. This CDR3 is CASGLEPPGVGQPQHF. CDR3 in DNA: TGTGCTAGTGGTTTGGAACCACCAGGGGTCGGGCAGCCCCAGCATTTT.

The chain is built from TRBV6-6 and TRBJ1-4, with D perhaps TRBD1 (5 bases). Germline V lookup: CDR1 MNHNY, CDR2 SVGAGI (reference sequence). V lost 6 bases to trimming and J lost 0 bases, with 14 bases between them. The CDR3 consists of 16 residues. In nucleotides, the CDR3 is TGTGCCAGCAGCCCCGGAGGGGCGGCAACTAATGAAAAACTGTTTTTT. This codes for CASSPGGAATNEKLFF.

The CDR3, as DNA: TGTGCCAGTAGTATACACAGGGATGGGGATGGCTACACCTTC. Protein sequence: CASSIHRDGDGYTF. This chain connects TRBV19 to TRBJ1-2, with a tentative D call TRBD1 (6 bases). The CDR3 is 14 amino acids. From germline, CDR1 is LNHDA and CDR2 SQIVND (reference sequence). The ends were cut back, 2 bases at V and 6 bases at J, with 13 bases in the middle. Combining the CDR3 with reference TRBV19 and TRBJ1-2 gives the whole variable domain DGGITQSPKYLFRKEGQNVTLSCEQNLNHDAMYWYRQDPGQGLRLIYYSQIVNDFQKGDIAEGYSVSREKKESFPLTVTSAQKNPTAFYLCASSIHRDGDGYTFGSGTRLTVV.

This chain connects TRBV11-2 to TRBJ2-7, with 7 bases fitting TRBD2. With V trimmed by 4 bases and J by 5 bases, 20 bases remained unmatched. This CDR3 is built from 18 residues. Germline CDR1 reads SGHAT; CDR2 reads FQNNGV. CDR3 nucleotides: TGTGCCAGCAGCTCCTCCCAAGTCATCCAATCAACTAGCGACGAGCAGTACTTC. This codes for CASSSSQVIQSTSDEQYF.

This sequence joins TRBV11-1 and TRBJ1-3; D possibly corresponds to TRBD1 (5 bases). This CDR3 comprises 15 residues. The V end was cut by 5 bases, the J end by 2 bases, with 13 bases between. Germline lookup yields CDR1 SGHAT and CDR2 FQDESV (reference sequence). The chain's CDR3 is CASSPTDSAGNTIYF. The DNA for the CDR3 is TGTGCCAGCAGCCCCACCGACAGCGCTGGAAACACCATATATTTT.

The DNA for the CDR3 is TGTGCCAGCAGCTCACTAGCGGGAGTAGCCGGGGAGCTGTTTTTT. It translates to CASSSLAGVAGELFF. This chain joins TRBV5-4 and TRBJ2-2; TRBD2 aligns across 11 bases. CDR1 is SGHNT and CDR2 is YYREEE in the germline V gene (reference sequence). The junction had 4 bases not matched to a gene; V was cut back by 3 bases and J by 6 bases. This CDR3 comprises 15 residues.

The rearrangement uses TRBV5-1 and TRBJ2-7, with D perhaps matching TRBD2 (7 bases). Between the trimmed V and J ends, which lost 5 bases and 6 bases, there was a span of 24 bases. Per germline, CDR1 SGHRS and CDR2 YFSETQ. The CDR3 runs 16 residues. DNA for the CDR3: TGCGCCAGCAGGAAGGGTGCGGGGGCTGGATGGAGCGAGCAGTACTTC. Protein product: CASRKGAGAGWSEQYF.

V and J are TRBV7-2 and TRBJ2-1; possible D gene TRBD1, 5 bases. The CDR3 sequence is 14 residues long. The V gene lost 1 base and the J gene lost 5 bases, with 9 bases spanning the gap. CDR1 SGHTA and CDR2 FQGNSA come from the germline V gene. The CDR3 reads CASSLGGGDNEQFF. CDR3 DNA: TGTGCCAGCAGCTTAGGGGGCGGTGACAATGAGCAGTTCTTC.

The chain has TRBV28 and TRBJ1-2; a possible D gene is TRBD1 (5 bases). V gave up 2 bases and J gave up 13 bases, with 11 bases separating them. Germline V gene lookup returns CDR1 MDHEN and CDR2 SYDVKM. The CDR3 sequence is 11 residues long. Here the CDR3 reads CASSLGAGPTF. The CDR3 region has the DNA TGTGCCAGCAGTTTAGGGGCAGGGCCCACCTTC.

The CDR3 DNA sequence: TGTGCCAGCAGTGTGCGGGACCCCATATATTTT. It yields the protein CASSVRDPIYF. The rearrangement joins TRBV2 to TRBJ1-3, with D possibly being TRBD1 (5 bases). Germline CDR1 SNHLY, CDR2 FYNNEI. The length of the CDR3 is 11 residues. Trimming shortened V by 4 bases and J by 11 bases, and 9 bases separated the two germline ends. Filled out from reference TRBV2 and TRBJ1-3, the complete variable domain reads EPEVTQTPSHQVTQMGQEVILRCVPISNHLYFYWYRQILGQKVEFLVSFYNNEISEKSEIFDDQFSVERPDGSNFTLKIRSTKLEDSAMYFCASSVRDPIYFGEGSWLTVV.

The rearrangement uses TRBV6-6 and TRBJ2-2; D may match TRBD1 or TRBD2 (5 bases each). Germline assignment: CDR1 MNHNY and CDR2 SVGAGI (reference sequence). The CDR3 runs to 14 residues. With 5 bases removed from V and 6 bases from J, the gap between germline ends came to 13 bases. Here the CDR3 DNA reads TGTGCCAGCAGTCCCGAGGGACCCCCCGGGGAGCTGTTTTTT. Translation: CASSPEGPPGELFF.

The CDR3 loop is CATRGLAGVAGELFF. As DNA, the CDR3 is TGTGCCACCAGGGGACTAGCGGGAGTGGCCGGGGAGCTGTTTTTT. V and J are TRBV10-3 and TRBJ2-2; 14 bases are a match to TRBD2. CDR1 ENHRY and CDR2 SYGVKD come from the germline V gene. This CDR3 has 15 residues. V was pared by 10 bases and J by 6 bases, with 7 bases of the junction left unmatched.

This rearrangement joins TRBV9 to TRBJ1-3; no firm D call. Trimming took 0 bases from V and 2 from J, leaving 12 bases between them. Germline CDR1 and CDR2: SGDLS and YYNGEE. This CDR3 comprises 16 residues. The CDR3 DNA is TGTGCCAGCAGCGTAGAGGCCCAGTCTCCTGGAAACACCATATATTTT. It specifies CASSVEAQSPGNTIYF.

This clone was recorded only once. This chain uses TRBV5-4 with TRBJ2-5, with D uncertain. Trimming cost V 4 bases and J 2 bases, with 15 bases left between them. Germline assignment: CDR1 SGHNT and CDR2 YYREEE (reference sequence). CDR3 length: 15 residues. The CDR3 reads CASSAISGLQETQYF. CDR3 sequence (DNA): TGTGCCAGCAGCGCCATCTCCGGGCTACAAGAGACCCAGTACTTC.

V usage is TRBV5-4 and J usage is TRBJ2-2; possibly TRBD1 or TRBD2 for D (6 bases each). Germline values: CDR1 SGHNT, CDR2 YYREEE (reference sequence). Between the trimmed V and J ends, which lost 7 bases and 5 bases, there was a span of 21 bases. The CDR3 loop spans 16 amino acids. CDR3 protein: CASHTNGGLRTGELFF. CDR3 sequence (DNA): TGTGCCAGCCATACTAATGGGGGGCTGAGGACCGGGGAGCTGTTTTTT.

The chain is built from TRBV11-2 and TRBJ2-3; D is perhaps TRBD1 or TRBD2 (6 bases each). This CDR3 contains 14 residues. Germline CDR1 is SGHAT and CDR2 is FQNNGV. The V gene lost 7 bases and the J gene lost 8 bases, with 19 bases spanning the gap. The CDR3, as DNA: TGTGCCAGCACCGTAGGGGGGAAGGGTGGTACGCAGTATTTT. Translating it yields CASTVGGKGGTQYF.

This clone was seen more than once but under ten times. Other DNA sequences within the sample encode an identical CDR3. This chain links TRBV11-2 with TRBJ1-3; TRBD1 aligns across 7 bases. V gave up 3 bases and J gave up 1 base; unmatched junction bases: 0. Per the germline V gene, CDR1 is SGHAT and CDR2 is FQNNGV. The CDR3 contains 14 residues. The CDR3 DNA is TGTGCCAGCAGCTTGACAGGGTCTGGAAACACCATATATTTT. This codes for CASSLTGSGNTIYF. Combining the CDR3 with reference TRBV11-2 and TRBJ1-3 gives the whole variable domain EAGVAQSPRYKIIEKRQSVAFWCNPISGHATLYWYQQILGQGPKLLIQFQNNGVVDDSQLPKDRFSAERLKGVDSTLKIQPAKLEDSAVYLCASSLTGSGNTIYFGEGSWLTVV.